These 4 T cell receptor beta chains share one sample of origin, sequenced in a study of T cells in tuberculosis. Libraries were prepared by immunoSEQ multiplex PCR; TCRdb keeps only in-frame clonotypes and omits some of them. The repertoire consists of 40,000 to 50,000 clones, with 95% occurring once and the leading ten covering roughly 3.5%. Source material: PBMCs. The origin of the receptors is a donor between 10 and 35 years old with latent tuberculosis or without tuberculosis infection.

The chain employs TRBV5-1 and TRBJ2-3; D is perhaps TRBD1 (7 bases). V dropped 2 bases and J dropped 3 bases, with 19 bases sitting between them. Germline CDR1 reads SGHRS; CDR2 reads YFSETQ. The CDR3 covers 17 residues. The CDR3 coding sequence is TGCGCCAGCAGCTTCGGCAGGGGGGCGCCGACGACAGATACGCAGTATTTT. Translated, it gives CASSFGRGAPTTDTQYF.

The chain combines TRBV7-3 with TRBJ1-6; D may be TRBD1 (6 bases). The CDR3 runs to 13 residues. Germline V gives CDR1 SGHTA, CDR2 FQGTGA. V was trimmed by 5 bases and J by 7 bases, leaving 9 bases between them. The CDR3 here is CASSGTGNSPLHF. CDR3 in DNA: TGTGCCAGCAGCGGAACAGGGAATTCACCCCTCCACTTT.

The CDR3 sequence: CASSSAAAVQPQHF. The CDR3 nucleotides are TGTGCCAGCAGCTCGGCGGCCGCGGTTCAGCCCCAGCATTTT. The V call is TRBV6-6, the J call TRBJ1-5; no firm D call. CDR1 and CDR2 from the germline V gene are MNHNY and SVGAGI (reference sequence). Between the trimmed V and J ends, which lost 6 bases and 6 bases, there was a span of 15 bases. The CDR3 is 14 amino acids.

The V gene is TRBV10-3, the J gene TRBJ2-3, with D perhaps TRBD1 (5 bases). The CDR3 has 14 residues. Germline CDR1 is ENHRY and CDR2 is SYGVKD. The V end lost 0 bases, the J end lost 1 base, and 5 bases lay between the germline ends. CDR3 in amino acids: CAISESTGTDTQYF. CDR3 DNA sequence: TGTGCCATCAGTGAGTCGACAGGCACAGATACGCAGTATTTT.